This T cell receptor beta chain is from a study of memory CD4+ T cells and cytomegalovirus serostatus. Study-level findings and limits: Median bootstrapped AUC for CMV status was roughly 0.95 originally, approximately 0.93 US-trained. The CMV-associated TCR signature appears largely within the CD4+ memory repertoire.

The CDR3 consists of 14 residues. Germline V CDR1 and CDR2: MNHNS, SASEGT. V dropped 1 base and J dropped 0 bases, with 7 bases sitting between them. To note about this clone: Its antigen is not identified.

Sequencing used immunoSEQ multiplex PCR; TCRdb keeps in-frame clones, though not all of them. The repertoire holds 70,000 or so clones, with about 73% as singletons. Single viable CD3+CD4+CD8-CD45RO+ cells were sorted as the memory CD4+ T cells. Serostatus was set by detecting CMV pp150, pp28, p38, p52 IgG. The clonotype originates from an adult in good health and CMV-seropositive. Sequencing input: memory CD4+ T cells from blood. The chain employs TRBV6-1 and TRBJ2-7, with D perhaps being TRBD1 or TRBD2 (5 bases each). The CDR3: CASSEGGASYEQYF. The CDR3 DNA sequence: TGTGCCAGCAGTGAAGGAGGGGCCTCCTACGAGCAGTACTTC.